Listed below are T cell receptor beta chains from one sample, sequenced in a study of human T cells and chemical hapten exposure. One entry per CDR3 protein results from TCRdb running MiXCR on the RACE reads. The data contain approximately 59,000 distinct CDR3 sequences, around 6.3% of them singletons. Sequencing used whole blood. These receptors came from a female donor in good health. Some clones in this sample may be carry-over from other donors' samples. Both conserved end residues are part of each CDR3. Each record gives: D gene, clone size, V gene, J gene, CDR3 protein, CDR3 DNA. D genes are given only for firm matches. Only part of the rows carry a size: once, few, many, or a class if the clone is expanded.

NA	NA	TRBV27	TRBJ1-2	CASSRRGGDGYTF	TGTGCCAGCAGCCGAAGGGGTGGGGATGGCTACACCTTC
NA	few	TRBV4-1	TRBJ2-7	CASSQAPGQTAYEQYF	TGCGCCAGCAGCCAAGCACCGGGACAAACCGCCTACGAGCAGTACTTC
TRBD1	NA	TRBV7-9	TRBJ2-5	CASSNDRGVETQYF	TGTGCCAGCAGTAACGACAGGGGGGTGGAGACCCAGTACTTC
TRBD1	NA	TRBV19	TRBJ1-3	CASSLGTGDSGNTIYF	TGTGCCAGTAGTCTCGGGACAGGCGACTCTGGAAACACCATATATTTT
NA	NA	TRBV5-4	TRBJ2-3	CASSLIGSTDTQYF	TGTGCCAGCAGCTTAATCGGTAGCACAGATACGCAGTATTTT
TRBD2	many	TRBV29-1	TRBJ2-7	CSVRTSGNPREQYF	TGCAGCGTTCGGACTAGCGGGAATCCGCGCGAGCAGTACTTC
NA	many	TRBV5-1	TRBJ1-2	CASSGTYGYTF	TGCGCCAGCAGCGGGACCTATGGCTACACCTTC
NA	few	TRBV29-1	TRBJ2-1	CSVIEVYNEQFF	TGCAGCGTAATAGAGGTTTACAATGAGCAGTTCTTC
NA	many	TRBV7-2	TRBJ2-3	CASSLRRGADTQYF	TGTGCCAGCAGCTTACGGAGGGGTGCAGATACGCAGTATTTT
NA	many	TRBV7-9	TRBJ2-7	CASSLTRSSYEQYF	TGTGCCAGCAGTCTTACACGAAGCTCCTACGAGCAGTACTTC